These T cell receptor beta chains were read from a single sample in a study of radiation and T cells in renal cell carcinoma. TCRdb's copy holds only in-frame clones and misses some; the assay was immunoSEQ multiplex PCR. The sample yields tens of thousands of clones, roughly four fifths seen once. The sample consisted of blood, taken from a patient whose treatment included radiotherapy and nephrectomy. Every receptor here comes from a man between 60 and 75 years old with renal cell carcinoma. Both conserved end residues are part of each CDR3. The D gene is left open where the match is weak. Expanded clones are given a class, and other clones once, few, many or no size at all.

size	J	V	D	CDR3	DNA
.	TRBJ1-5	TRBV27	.	CASSLLAGFSNQPQHF	TGTGCCAGCAGTTTACTAGCAGGGTTTAGCAATCAGCCCCAGCATTTT
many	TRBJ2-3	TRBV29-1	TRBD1	CSVVTGQGADTQYF	TGCAGCGTTGTGACGGGACAGGGTGCAGATACGCAGTATTTT
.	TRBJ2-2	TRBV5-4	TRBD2	CASSLVTSGGSDFTGELFF	TGTGCCAGCAGCTTGGTAACTAGCGGGGGGTCCGATTTCACCGGGGAGCTGTTTTTT
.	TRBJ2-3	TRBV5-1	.	CASSAVTGEGTDTQYF	TGCGCCAGCAGCGCCGTGACGGGAGAGGGCACAGATACGCAGTATTTT
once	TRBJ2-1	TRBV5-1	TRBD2	CASSLDGGSSYNEQFF	TGCGCCAGCAGCTTGGACGGCGGGAGCTCCTACAATGAGCAGTTCTTC
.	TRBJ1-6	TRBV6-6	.	CASSLEHPNNSPLHF	TGTGCCAGCAGTTTAGAACACCCAAATAATTCACCCCTCCACTTT
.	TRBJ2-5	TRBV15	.	CATSRDRQTQYF	TGTGCCACCAGCAGAGATAGGCAGACCCAGTACTTC
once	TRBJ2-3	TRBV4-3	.	CASSQEASRSTDTQYF	TGCGCCAGCAGCCAAGAGGCCAGCCGAAGCACAGATACGCAGTATTTT
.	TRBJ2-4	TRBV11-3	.	CASSPGAGAKNIQYF	TGTGCCAGCAGCCCGGGGGCGGGAGCCAAAAACATTCAGTACTTC
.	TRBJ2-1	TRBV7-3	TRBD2	CASSLTSGIYNEQFF	TGTGCCAGCAGCTTGACTAGCGGGATATACAATGAGCAGTTCTTC
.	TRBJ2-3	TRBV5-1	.	CASSLAGGDGDTQYF	TGCGCCAGCAGCTTGGCCGGGGGAGATGGAGATACGCAGTATTTT
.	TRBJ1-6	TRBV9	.	CASSVTGNSPLHF	TGTGCCAGCAGCGTGACCGGTAATTCACCCCTCCACTTT
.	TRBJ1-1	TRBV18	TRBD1	CASSPGPRQGGTEAFF	TGTGCCAGCTCGCCGGGACCCCGACAGGGGGGAACTGAAGCTTTCTTT
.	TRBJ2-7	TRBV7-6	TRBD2	CASSLVGGWQTYEQYF	TGTGCCAGCAGCTTAGTGGGGGGGTGGCAAACCTACGAGCAGTACTTC
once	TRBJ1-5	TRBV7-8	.	CASTRTRDVSNQPQHF	TGTGCCAGCACGCGAACCCGGGACGTTAGCAATCAGCCCCAGCATTTT
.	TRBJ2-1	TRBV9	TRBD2	CASSVLAGESNEQFF	TGTGCCAGCAGCGTTCTAGCGGGAGAGTCCAATGAGCAGTTCTTC
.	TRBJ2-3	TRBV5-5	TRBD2	CASSGDGTSGITDTQYF	TGTGCCAGCAGCGGGGACGGGACTAGCGGTATCACAGATACGCAGTATTTT
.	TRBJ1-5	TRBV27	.	CASSPLWSNQPQHF	TGTGCCAGCAGTCCATTATGGAGCAATCAGCCCCAGCATTTT
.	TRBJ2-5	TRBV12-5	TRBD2	CASGLWGGETQYF	TGTGCTAGTGGTTTGTGGGGGGGAGAGACCCAGTACTTC
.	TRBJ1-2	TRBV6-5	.	CASSYSGRNYGYTF	TGTGCCAGCAGTTACTCCGGCAGGAACTATGGCTACACCTTC
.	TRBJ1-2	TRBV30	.	CAWSFLYDENYGYTF	TGTGCCTGGAGTTTTCTTTACGACGAAAACTATGGCTACACCTTC
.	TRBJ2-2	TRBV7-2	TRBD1	CASSRTSSSGTDTGELFF	TGTGCCAGCAGCCGCACGTCGTCGTCGGGGACAGACACCGGGGAGCTGTTTTTT
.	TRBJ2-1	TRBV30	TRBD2	CAWRALSGRAYNEQFF	TGTGCCTGGAGAGCATTAAGCGGGAGGGCGTACAATGAGCAGTTCTTC
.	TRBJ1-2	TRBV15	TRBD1	CAPSRGQALTQNYGYTF	TGTGCCCCCAGCAGAGGACAGGCGCTGACACAGAACTATGGCTACACCTTC
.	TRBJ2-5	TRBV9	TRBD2	CASSEGLAGAETQYF	TGTGCCAGCAGTGAGGGGCTAGCGGGGGCGGAGACCCAGTACTTC
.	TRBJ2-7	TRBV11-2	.	CASSPSYEQYF	TGTGCCAGCAGCCCCTCCTACGAGCAGTACTTC
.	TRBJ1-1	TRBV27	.	CASSLLWGNTEAFF	TGTGCCAGCAGTTTATTATGGGGGAACACTGAAGCTTTCTTT
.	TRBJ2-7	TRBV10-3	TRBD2	CAISSSGSYEQYF	TGTGCCATCAGTTCTAGCGGATCCTACGAGCAGTACTTC
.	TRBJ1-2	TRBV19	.	CASSGKADIPLLANYGYTF	TGTGCCAGTAGCGGGAAGGCCGATATACCTCTCCTAGCTAACTATGGCTACACCTTC
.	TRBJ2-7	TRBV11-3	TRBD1	CASSFGTGANYEQYF	TGTGCCAGCAGCTTCGGGACAGGGGCCAACTACGAGCAGTACTTC
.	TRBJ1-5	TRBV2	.	CASALDRIRNQPQHF	TGTGCCAGCGCCCTCGACAGGATACGTAATCAGCCCCAGCATTTT
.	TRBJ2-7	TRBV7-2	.	CASSSRRGTLGYEQYF	TGTGCCAGCAGCTCCCGTCGGGGAACCCTAGGGTACGAGCAGTACTTC
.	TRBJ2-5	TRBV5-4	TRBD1	CASSGPWGTGEETQYF	TGTGCCAGCAGCGGCCCTTGGGGGACAGGCGAAGAGACCCAGTACTTC
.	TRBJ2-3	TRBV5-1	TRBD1	CASSGQGQSTDTQYF	TGCGCCAGCTCAGGACAGGGGCAATCCACAGATACGCAGTATTTT
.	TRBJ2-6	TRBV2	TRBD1	CASIADRASGANVLTF	TGTGCCAGCATTGCTGACAGGGCCTCTGGGGCCAACGTCCTGACTTTC
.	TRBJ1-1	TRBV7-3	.	CASSSTGSENTEAFF	TGTGCCAGCAGCTCCACAGGGTCCGAGAACACTGAAGCTTTCTTT
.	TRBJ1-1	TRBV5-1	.	CASSFVMNTEAFF	TGCGCCAGCAGCTTTGTAATGAACACTGAAGCTTTCTTT
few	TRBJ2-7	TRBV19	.	CASSIGQGTYEQYF	TGTGCCAGTAGTATCGGCCAGGGGACCTACGAGCAGTACTTC
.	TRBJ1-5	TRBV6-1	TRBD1	CASNGGGPSNQPQHF	TGTGCCAGCAATGGAGGGGGCCCTAGCAATCAGCCCCAGCATTTT
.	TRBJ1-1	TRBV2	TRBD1	CASSSDRGLSEAFF	TGTGCCAGCAGCTCCGACAGGGGGCTCTCTGAAGCTTTCTTT
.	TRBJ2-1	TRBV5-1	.	CASSLAGEYNEQFF	TGCGCCAGCAGCTTGGCGGGGGAATACAATGAGCAGTTCTTC
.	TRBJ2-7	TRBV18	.	CASSPRQGTYEQYF	TGTGCCAGCTCACCACGGCAGGGTACCTACGAGCAGTACTTC
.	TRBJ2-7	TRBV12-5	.	CASGPRVGLGEQYF	TGTGCTAGTGGCCCGAGGGTGGGGCTAGGCGAGCAGTACTTC